This T cell receptor (beta chain) was identified during a study of blood T cell repertoires in COVID-19. Across the whole study: The origin of the acute and convalescent COVID-19 samples was the United States, Italy and Spain. PBMCs, B-cell-depleted T cells, or T cells were the source of the cDNA or gDNA that made up the material.

The CDR3 runs to 15 residues. CDR1 MDHEN and CDR2 SYDVKM come from the germline V gene. The junction had 8 bases not matched to a gene; V was cut back by 5 bases and J by 4 bases. In the source study's methods: Scientists estimated how many nucleated cells there were by amplifying reference gene primers. Using immunoSEQ multiplex PCR, the repertoire was profiled, and TCRdb retains in-frame clones only, with some absent. V, J and clone size are those of that table, while D and trimming were read from the DNA. The data show 240,000 or so clones, 86% seen once. The rearrangement links TRBV28 to TRBJ1-2; 9 bases match TRBD1. The sequence was collected from an elderly man with acute or convalescent COVID-19. The sequenced sample consisted of peripheral blood. CDR3 DNA sequence: TGTGCCAGCAGTCTAGGGGGACAGGGATCCTATGGCTACACCTTC. This codes for CASSLGGQGSYGYTF.